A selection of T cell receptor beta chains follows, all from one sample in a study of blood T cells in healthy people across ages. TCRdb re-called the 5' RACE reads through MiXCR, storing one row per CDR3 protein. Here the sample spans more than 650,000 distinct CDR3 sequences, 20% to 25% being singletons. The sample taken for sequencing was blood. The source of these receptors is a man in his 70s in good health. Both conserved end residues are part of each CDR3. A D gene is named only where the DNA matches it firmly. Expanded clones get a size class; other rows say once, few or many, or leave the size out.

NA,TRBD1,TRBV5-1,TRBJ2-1,CASSVDRGNLDEQFF,TGCGCCAGCAGCGTTGACAGGGGGAATTTGGATGAGCAGTTCTTC
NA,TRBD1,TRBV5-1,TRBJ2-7,CASSGAGTGIVHEQYF,TGCGCCAGCAGCGGGGCCGGGACAGGGATTGTCCACGAGCAGTACTTC
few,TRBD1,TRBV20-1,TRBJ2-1,CSAKKTGTGGNEQFF,TGCAGTGCTAAGAAGACCGGGACAGGGGGCAATGAGCAGTTCTTC
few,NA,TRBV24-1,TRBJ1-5,CATSDSKTVNQPQHF,TGTGCCACCAGTGATTCCAAGACAGTCAATCAGCCCCAGCATTTT
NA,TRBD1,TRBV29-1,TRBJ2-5,CSVEIQGARETQYF,TGCAGCGTTGAAATACAGGGGGCAAGAGAGACCCAGTACTTC
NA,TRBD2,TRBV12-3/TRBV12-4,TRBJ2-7,CASTGWGGEQYF,TGTGCCAGCACCGGATGGGGGGGGGAGCAGTACTTC
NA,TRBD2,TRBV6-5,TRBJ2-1,CASSYSSGGAKNEQFF,TGTGCCAGCAGTTACTCTAGCGGGGGGGCTAAGAATGAGCAGTTCTTC
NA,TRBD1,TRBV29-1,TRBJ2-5,CSVVRQGRSETQYF,TGCAGCGTTGTGAGACAGGGAAGATCGGAGACCCAGTACTTC
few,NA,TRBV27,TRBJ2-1,CASSHRDPSQGQFF,TGTGCCAGCAGTCACCGGGACCCATCCCAAGGGCAGTTCTTC
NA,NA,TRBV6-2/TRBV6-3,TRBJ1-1,CASSYLPAGANTEAFF,TGTGCCAGCAGTTACCTGCCGGCAGGGGCGAACACTGAAGCTTTCTTT
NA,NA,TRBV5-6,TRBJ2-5,CASSLVRSGIQETQYF,TGTGCCAGCAGCTTAGTACGGTCAGGGATTCAAGAGACCCAGTACTTC
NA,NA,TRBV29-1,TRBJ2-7,CSAEGDTSSYEQYF,TGCAGCGCTGAGGGAGACACGAGCTCCTACGAGCAGTACTTC
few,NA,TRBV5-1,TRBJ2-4,CASSSSGRDAGKNIQYF,TGCGCCAGCAGCTCCTCAGGCAGGGATGCGGGCAAAAACATTCAGTACTTC
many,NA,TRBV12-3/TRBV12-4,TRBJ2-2,CASSPRRTGELFF,TGTGCCAGCAGTCCGAGACGGACCGGGGAGCTGTTTTTT
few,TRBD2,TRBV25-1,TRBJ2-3,CASRRSGGSTDTQYF,TGTGCCAGCAGACGAAGCGGGGGTTCCACAGATACGCAGTATTTT
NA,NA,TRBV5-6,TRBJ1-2,CASRASHGGYYGYTF,TGTGCCAGCAGAGCCAGTCATGGGGGCTACTATGGCTACACCTTC
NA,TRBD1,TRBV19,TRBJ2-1,CASRDRGSNEQFF,TGTGCCAGTCGGGACAGGGGAAGCAATGAGCAGTTCTTC
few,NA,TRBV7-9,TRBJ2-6,CAGRAAGANVLTF,TGTGCCGGCAGAGCGGCTGGGGCCAACGTCCTGACTTTC
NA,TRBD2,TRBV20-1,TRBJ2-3,CSAPGTTYRTDTQYF,TGCAGTGCTCCAGGGACTACTTATCGCACAGATACGCAGTATTTT
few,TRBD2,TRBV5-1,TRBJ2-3,CASRIAGETDTQYF,TGCGCCAGCAGAATAGCGGGAGAGACAGATACGCAGTATTTT
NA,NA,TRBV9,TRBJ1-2,CASSVERTSGGYTF,TGCGCCAGCAGCGTAGAGAGAACCTCGGGGGGCTACACCTTC
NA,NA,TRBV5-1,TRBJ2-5,CASTLTPRETQYF,TGCGCCAGCACCCTGACACCGCGGGAGACCCAGTACTTC
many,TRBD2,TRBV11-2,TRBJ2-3,CASSLDPGLAASTDTQYF,TGTGCCAGCAGCTTAGATCCTGGGCTAGCGGCTAGCACAGATACGCAGTATTTT
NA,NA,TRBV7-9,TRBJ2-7,CASSLRGPTSHEQYF,TGTGCCAGCAGCTTACGCGGCCCCACCTCGCACGAGCAGTACTTC
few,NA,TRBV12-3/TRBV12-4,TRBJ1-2,CASSLRCGAGPLSNYGYTF,TGTGCCAGCAGTTTAAGGTGTGGAGCAGGGCCGCTTTCAAACTATGGCTACACCTTC
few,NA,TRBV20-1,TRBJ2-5,CSASLRDASQETQYF,TGCAGTGCTAGTCTCCGGGACGCATCACAAGAGACCCAGTACTTC
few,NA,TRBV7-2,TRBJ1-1,CASSLFRGTEAFF,TGTGCCAGCAGCTTGTTCAGGGGCACTGAAGCTTTCTTT
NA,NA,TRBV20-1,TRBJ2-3,CSARGLLDTQYF,TGCAGTGCTAGGGGGCTTCTAGATACGCAGTATTTT
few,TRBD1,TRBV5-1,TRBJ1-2,CASSTGRQGVRYGYTF,TGCGCCAGCAGCACAGGCAGACAGGGAGTTCGCTATGGCTACACCTTC
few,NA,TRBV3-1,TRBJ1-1,CASSQVGLKAFF,TGTGCCAGCAGCCAAGTCGGGTTGAAAGCTTTCTTT
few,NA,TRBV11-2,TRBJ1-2,CASSLDRRGYGYTF,TGTGCCAGCAGCTTAGATCGAAGGGGATATGGCTACACCTTC
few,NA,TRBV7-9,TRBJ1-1,CASSFNVQPNTEAFF,TGTGCCAGCAGCTTTAATGTCCAACCGAACACTGAAGCTTTCTTT
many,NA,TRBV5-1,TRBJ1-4,CASSLSQGNEKLFF,TGCGCCAGCAGCTTGAGCCAGGGGAATGAAAAACTGTTTTTT
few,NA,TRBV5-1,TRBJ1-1,CASSLRGRQGLNTEAFF,TGCGCCAGCAGCTTGAGGGGGAGACAAGGGTTGAACACTGAAGCTTTCTTT
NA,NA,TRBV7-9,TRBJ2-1,CASSWDMALFNEQFF,TGTGCCAGCAGCTGGGATATGGCCCTTTTCAATGAGCAGTTCTTC
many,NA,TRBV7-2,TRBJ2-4,CASSQRTKNIQYF,TGTGCCAGCAGCCAACGAACCAAAAACATTCAGTACTTC
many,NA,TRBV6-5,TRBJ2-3,CASSYDSTDTQYF,TGTGCCAGCAGTTACGACAGCACAGATACGCAGTATTTT
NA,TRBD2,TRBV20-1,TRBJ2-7,CSARHAGGRYEQYF,TGCAGTGCTAGGCACGCGGGGGGGCGATACGAGCAGTACTTC
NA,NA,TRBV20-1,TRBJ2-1,CSARRGASPTSRSYNEQFF,TGCAGTGCTAGAAGGGGGGCTAGCCCTACTAGCCGCTCCTACAATGAGCAGTTCTTC
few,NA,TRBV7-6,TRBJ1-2,CASSGLGAGDGYTF,TGTGCCAGCAGTGGGCTGGGGGCGGGGGATGGCTACACCTTC
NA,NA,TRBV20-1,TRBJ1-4,CSAGSLLNEKLFF,TGCAGTGCTGGTTCCTTGCTTAATGAAAAACTGTTTTTT
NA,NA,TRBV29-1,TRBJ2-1,CSVEKARREWSYNEQFF,TGCAGCGTTGAAAAAGCGCGTCGGGAGTGGTCCTACAATGAGCAGTTCTTC
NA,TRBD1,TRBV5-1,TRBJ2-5,CASSWGSTGGQETQYF,TGCGCCAGCAGCTGGGGGAGTACAGGGGGTCAAGAGACCCAGTACTTC
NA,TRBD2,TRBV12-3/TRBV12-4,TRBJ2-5,CASSFRITGGRIETQYF,TGTGCCAGCAGTTTTCGAATCACGGGAGGACGGATTGAGACCCAGTACTTC
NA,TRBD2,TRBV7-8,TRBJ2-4,CASSLAANSGGENIQYF,TGTGCCAGCAGCTTAGCGGCTAATAGCGGGGGAGAAAACATTCAGTACTTC
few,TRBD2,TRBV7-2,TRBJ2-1,CASSRLAGVGEQFF,TGTGCCAGCAGTCGGCTAGCGGGAGTCGGGGAGCAGTTCTTC
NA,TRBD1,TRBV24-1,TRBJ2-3,CATSSGTGRKDTQYF,TGTGCCACCAGTTCCGGGACAGGGAGGAAAGATACGCAGTATTTT
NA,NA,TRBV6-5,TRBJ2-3,CASSYSGGRADTQYF,TGTGCCAGCAGTTACTCTGGGGGTAGGGCAGATACGCAGTATTTT
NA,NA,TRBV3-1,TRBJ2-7,CVSSQGGGLSYEQYF,TGTGTCAGCAGCCAAGGTGGGGGGCTCTCCTACGAGCAGTACTTC
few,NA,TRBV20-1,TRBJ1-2,CSARDPARGRNYGYTF,TGCAGTGCTAGAGATCCGGCCCGTGGCCGTAACTATGGCTACACCTTC
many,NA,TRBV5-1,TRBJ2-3,CASSLLKRPDTQYF,TGCGCCAGCAGCCTACTCAAGCGGCCAGATACGCAGTATTTT
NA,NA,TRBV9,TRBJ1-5,CASSVGTGDYNQPQHF,TGTGCCAGCAGCGTAGGAACAGGCGACTACAATCAGCCCCAGCATTTT
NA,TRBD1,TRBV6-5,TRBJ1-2,CASSSRPGGDYGYTF,TGTGCCAGCAGTTCCCGTCCAGGGGGGGACTATGGCTACACCTTC